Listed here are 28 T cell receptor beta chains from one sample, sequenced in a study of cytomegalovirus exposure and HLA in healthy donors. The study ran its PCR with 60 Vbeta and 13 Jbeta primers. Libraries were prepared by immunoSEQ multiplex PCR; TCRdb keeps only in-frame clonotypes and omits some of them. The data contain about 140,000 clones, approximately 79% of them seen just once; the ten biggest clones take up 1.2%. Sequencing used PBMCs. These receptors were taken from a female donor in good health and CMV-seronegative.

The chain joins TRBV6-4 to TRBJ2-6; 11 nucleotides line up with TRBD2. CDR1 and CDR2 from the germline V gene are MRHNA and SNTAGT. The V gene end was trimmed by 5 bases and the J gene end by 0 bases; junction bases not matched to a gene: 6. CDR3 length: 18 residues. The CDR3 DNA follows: TGTGCCAGCAGTCCGAGGGGACTAGCGGACTCTGGGGCCAACGTCCTGACTTTC. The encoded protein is CASSPRGLADSGANVLTF.

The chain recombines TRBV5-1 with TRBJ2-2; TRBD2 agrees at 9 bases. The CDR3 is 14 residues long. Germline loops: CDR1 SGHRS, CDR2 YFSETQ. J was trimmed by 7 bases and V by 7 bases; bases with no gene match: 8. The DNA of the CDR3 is TGCGCCAGCGAAGTAGCGGGAGCGGACGGGGAGCTGTTTTTT. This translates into CASEVAGADGELFF.

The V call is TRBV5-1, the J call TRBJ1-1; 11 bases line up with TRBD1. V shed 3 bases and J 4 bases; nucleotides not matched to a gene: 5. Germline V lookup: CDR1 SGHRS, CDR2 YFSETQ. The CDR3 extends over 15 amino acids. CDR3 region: CASSWGQGEGTEAFF. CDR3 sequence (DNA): TGCGCCAGCAGCTGGGGACAGGGGGAGGGCACTGAAGCTTTCTTT.

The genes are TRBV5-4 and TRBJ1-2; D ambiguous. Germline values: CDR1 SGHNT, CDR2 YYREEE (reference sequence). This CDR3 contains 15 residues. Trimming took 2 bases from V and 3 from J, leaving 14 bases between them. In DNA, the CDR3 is TGTGCCAGCAGCTTACACCTAACAGCGGACTATGGCTACACCTTC. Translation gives CASSLHLTADYGYTF.

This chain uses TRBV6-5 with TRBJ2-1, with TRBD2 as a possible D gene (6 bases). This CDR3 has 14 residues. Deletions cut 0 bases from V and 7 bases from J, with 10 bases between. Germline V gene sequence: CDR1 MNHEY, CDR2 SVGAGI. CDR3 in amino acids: CASSYSLGGNEQFF. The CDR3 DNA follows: TGTGCCAGCAGTTACTCGTTAGGAGGGAATGAGCAGTTCTTC.

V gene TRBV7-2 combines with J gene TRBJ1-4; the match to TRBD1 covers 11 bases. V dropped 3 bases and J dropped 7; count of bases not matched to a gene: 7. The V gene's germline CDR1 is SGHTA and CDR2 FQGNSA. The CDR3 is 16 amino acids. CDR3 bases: TGTGCCAGCAGCTTCACCCCCGGGACAGGGGGTGAAAAACTGTTTTTT. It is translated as CASSFTPGTGGEKLFF. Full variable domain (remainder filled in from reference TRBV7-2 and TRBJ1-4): GAGVSQSPSNKVTEKGKDVELRCDPISGHTALYWYRQSLGQGLEFLIYFQGNSAPDKSGLPSDRFSAERTGGSVSTLTIQRTQQEDSAVYLCASSFTPGTGGEKLFFGSGTQLSVL.

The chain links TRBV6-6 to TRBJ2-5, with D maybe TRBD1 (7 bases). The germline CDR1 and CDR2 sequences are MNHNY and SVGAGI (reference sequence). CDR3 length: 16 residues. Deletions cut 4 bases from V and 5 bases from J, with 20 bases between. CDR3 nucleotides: TGTGCCAGCAGTTCCCCGGGCGGGACAGAGCCCGAGACCCAGTACTTC. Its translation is CASSSPGGTEPETQYF.

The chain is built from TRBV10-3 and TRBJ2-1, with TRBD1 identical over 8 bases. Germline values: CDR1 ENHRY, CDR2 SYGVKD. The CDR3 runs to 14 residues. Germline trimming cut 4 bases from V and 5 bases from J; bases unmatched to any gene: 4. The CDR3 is CAISALQGDNEQFF. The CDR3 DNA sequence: TGTGCCATCAGTGCTTTACAGGGGGACAATGAGCAGTTCTTC.

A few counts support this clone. Written as DNA, the CDR3 is TGTGCCAGCGGAAAGGGGATGGGCCCTGAAGCTTTCTTT. Its translation is CASGKGMGPEAFF. The chain recombines TRBV2 with TRBJ1-1, with D possibly TRBD1 on 5 matching bases. The CDR3 is 13 residues long. Germline V gives CDR1 SNHLY, CDR2 FYNNEI. The V gene lost 8 bases and the J gene lost 6 bases, with 16 bases spanning the gap. The full variable domain, its missing parts supplied by reference TRBV2 and TRBJ1-1, is EPEVTQTPSHQVTQMGQEVILRCVPISNHLYFYWYRQILGQKVEFLVSFYNNEISEKSEIFDDQFSVERPDGSNFTLKIRSTKLEDSAMYFCASGKGMGPEAFFGQGTRLTVV.

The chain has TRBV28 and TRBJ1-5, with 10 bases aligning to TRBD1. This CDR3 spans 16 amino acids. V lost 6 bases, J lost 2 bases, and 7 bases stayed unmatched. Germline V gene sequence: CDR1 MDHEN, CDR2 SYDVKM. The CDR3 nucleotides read TGTGCCAGCAGGCCCGACAGGGGGCCTGGCAATCAGCCCCAGCATTTT. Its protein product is CASRPDRGPGNQPQHF.

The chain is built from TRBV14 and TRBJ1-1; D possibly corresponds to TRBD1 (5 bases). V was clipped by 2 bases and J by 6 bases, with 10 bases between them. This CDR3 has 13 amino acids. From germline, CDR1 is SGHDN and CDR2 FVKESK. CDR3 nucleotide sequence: TGTGCCAGCAGCCAAACCCAGGGTTCTGAAGCTTTCTTT. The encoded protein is CASSQTQGSEAFF.

The CDR3 loop is CASSTTSGTDTQYF. The CDR3 DNA reads as TGTGCCAGCAGTACGACTAGCGGCACAGATACGCAGTATTTT. The gene calls are TRBV27 and TRBJ2-3; 8 nucleotides match TRBD2. Germline CDR1 is MNHEY and CDR2 is SMNVEV (reference sequence). The ends lost 5 bases at V and 1 base at J; junction bases unmatched: 2. This CDR3 is 14 amino acids long.

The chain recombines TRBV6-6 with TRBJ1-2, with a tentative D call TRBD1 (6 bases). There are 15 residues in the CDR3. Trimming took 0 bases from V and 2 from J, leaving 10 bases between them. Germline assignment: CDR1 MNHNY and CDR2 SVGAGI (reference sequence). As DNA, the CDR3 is TGTGCCAGCAGTTACTCCACAGGGCAGAACTATGGCTACACCTTC. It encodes CASSYSTGQNYGYTF.

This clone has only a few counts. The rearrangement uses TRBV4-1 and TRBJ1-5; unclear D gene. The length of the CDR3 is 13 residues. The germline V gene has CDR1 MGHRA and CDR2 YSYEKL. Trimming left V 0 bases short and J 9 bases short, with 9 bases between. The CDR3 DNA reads TGCGCCAGCAGCCAAGAACCACTACTGCCCCAGCATTTT. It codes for CASSQEPLLPQHF.

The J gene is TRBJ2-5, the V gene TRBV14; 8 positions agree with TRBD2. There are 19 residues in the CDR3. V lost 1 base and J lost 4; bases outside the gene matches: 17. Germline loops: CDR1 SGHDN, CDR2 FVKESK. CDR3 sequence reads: CASSQVVSGTILRGETQYF. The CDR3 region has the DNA TGTGCCAGCAGCCAAGTGGTTAGCGGGACCATCCTTAGGGGAGAGACCCAGTACTTC.

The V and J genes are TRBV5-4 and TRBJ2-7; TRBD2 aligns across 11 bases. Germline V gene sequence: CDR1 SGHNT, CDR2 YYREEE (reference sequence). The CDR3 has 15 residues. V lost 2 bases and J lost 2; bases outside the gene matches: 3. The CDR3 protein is CASSLGTSGPYEQYF. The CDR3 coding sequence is TGTGCCAGCAGCTTAGGGACTAGCGGCCCCTACGAGCAGTACTTC.

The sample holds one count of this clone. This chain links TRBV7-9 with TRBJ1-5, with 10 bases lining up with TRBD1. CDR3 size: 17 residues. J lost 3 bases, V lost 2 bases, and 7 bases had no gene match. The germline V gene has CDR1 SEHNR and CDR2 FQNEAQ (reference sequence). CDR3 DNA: TGTGCCAGCAGCTTATGGGGACAGGGGCTTCTCAATCAGCCCCAGCATTTT. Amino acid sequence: CASSLWGQGLLNQPQHF.

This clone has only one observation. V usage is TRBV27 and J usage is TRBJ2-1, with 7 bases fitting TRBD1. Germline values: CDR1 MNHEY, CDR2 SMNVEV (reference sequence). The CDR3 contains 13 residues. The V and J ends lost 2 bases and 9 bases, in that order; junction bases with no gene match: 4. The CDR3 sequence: CASSLTAGGEQFF. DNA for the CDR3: TGTGCCAGCAGTTTAACGGCAGGGGGTGAGCAGTTCTTC.

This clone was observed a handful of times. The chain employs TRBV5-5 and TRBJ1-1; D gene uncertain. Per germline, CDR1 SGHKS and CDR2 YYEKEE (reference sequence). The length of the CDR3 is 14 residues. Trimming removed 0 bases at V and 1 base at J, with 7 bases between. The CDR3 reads CASSLEYRNTEAFF. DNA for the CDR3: TGTGCCAGCAGCTTGGAGTACAGGAACACTGAAGCTTTCTTT. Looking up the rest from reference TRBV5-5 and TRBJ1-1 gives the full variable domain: DAGVTQSPTHLIKTRGQQVTLRCSPISGHKSVSWYQQVLGQGPQFIFQYYEKEERGRGNFPDRFSARQFPNYSSELNVNALLLGDSALYLCASSLEYRNTEAFFGQGTRLTVV.

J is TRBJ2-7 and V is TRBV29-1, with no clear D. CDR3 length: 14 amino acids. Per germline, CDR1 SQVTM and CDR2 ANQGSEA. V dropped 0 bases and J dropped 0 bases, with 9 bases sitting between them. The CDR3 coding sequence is TGCAGCGTTGAAGATCGGAGTAGCTCCTACGAGCAGTACTTC. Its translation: CSVEDRSSSYEQYF.

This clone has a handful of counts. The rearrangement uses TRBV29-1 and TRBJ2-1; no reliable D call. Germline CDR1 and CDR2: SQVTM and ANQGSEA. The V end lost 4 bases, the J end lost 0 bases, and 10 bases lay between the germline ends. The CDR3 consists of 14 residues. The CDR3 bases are TGCAGCGTTGCGGTATCGAGCTCCTACAATGAGCAGTTCTTC. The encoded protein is CSVAVSSSYNEQFF.

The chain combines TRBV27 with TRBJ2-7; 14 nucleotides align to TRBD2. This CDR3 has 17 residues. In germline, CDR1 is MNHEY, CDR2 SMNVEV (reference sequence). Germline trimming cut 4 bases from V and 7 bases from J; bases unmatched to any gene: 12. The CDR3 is CASSWGLAGVLSGEQYF. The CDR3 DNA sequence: TGTGCCAGCAGTTGGGGACTAGCGGGAGTTCTCTCGGGGGAGCAGTACTTC.

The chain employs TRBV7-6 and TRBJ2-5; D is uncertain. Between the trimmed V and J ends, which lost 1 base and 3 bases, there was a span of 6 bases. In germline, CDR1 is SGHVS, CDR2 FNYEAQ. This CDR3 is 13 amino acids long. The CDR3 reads CASSLELEETQYF. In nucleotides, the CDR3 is TGTGCCAGCAGCTTAGAGTTAGAAGAGACCCAGTACTTC.

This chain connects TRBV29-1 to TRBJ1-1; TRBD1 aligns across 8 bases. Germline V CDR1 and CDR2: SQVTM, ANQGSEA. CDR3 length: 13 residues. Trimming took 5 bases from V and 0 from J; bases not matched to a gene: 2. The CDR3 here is CSVKQGVNTEAFF. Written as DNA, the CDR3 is TGCAGCGTTAAACAGGGGGTGAACACTGAAGCTTTCTTT.

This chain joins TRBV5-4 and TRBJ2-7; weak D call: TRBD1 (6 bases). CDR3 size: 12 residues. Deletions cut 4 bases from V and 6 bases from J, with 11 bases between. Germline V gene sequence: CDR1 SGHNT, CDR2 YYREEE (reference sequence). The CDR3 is CASSGDMIEQYF. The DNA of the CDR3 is TGTGCCAGCAGCGGGGACATGATCGAGCAGTACTTC. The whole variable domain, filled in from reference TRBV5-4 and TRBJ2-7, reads ETGVTQSPTHLIKTRGQQVTLRCSSQSGHNTVSWYQQALGQGPQFIFQYYREEENGRGNFPPRFSGLQFPNYSSELNVNALELDDSALYLCASSGDMIEQYFGPGTRLTVT.

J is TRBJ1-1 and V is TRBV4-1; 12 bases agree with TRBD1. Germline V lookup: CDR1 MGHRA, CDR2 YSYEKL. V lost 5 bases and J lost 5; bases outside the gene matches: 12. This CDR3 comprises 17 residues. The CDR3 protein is CASSKSGTGGVETEAFF. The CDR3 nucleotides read TGCGCCAGCAGCAAATCCGGGACAGGGGGCGTAGAGACTGAAGCTTTCTTT.

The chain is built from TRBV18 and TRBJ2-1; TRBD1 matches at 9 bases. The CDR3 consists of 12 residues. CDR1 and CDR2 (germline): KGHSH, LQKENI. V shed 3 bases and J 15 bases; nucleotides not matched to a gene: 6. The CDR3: CASSPPGQGLFF. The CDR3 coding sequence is TGTGCCAGCTCACCGCCGGGACAGGGTTTGTTCTTC. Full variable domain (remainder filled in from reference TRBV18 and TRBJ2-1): NAGVMQNPRHLVRRRGQEARLRCSPMKGHSHVYWYRQLPEEGLKFMVYLQKENIIDESGMPKERFSAEFPKEGPSILRIQQVVRGDSAAYFCASSPPGQGLFFGPGTRLTVL.

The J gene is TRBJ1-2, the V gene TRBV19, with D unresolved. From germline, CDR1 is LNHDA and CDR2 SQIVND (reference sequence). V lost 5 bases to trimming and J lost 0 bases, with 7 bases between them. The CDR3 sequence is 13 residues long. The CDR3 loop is CASSAATNYGYTF. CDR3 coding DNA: TGTGCCAGTAGTGCGGCTACTAACTATGGCTACACCTTC.